What follows are 5 T cell receptor beta chains derived from one specimen sequenced in a study of T-cell reconstitution after alpha-beta-depleted transplantation in children. A library of TCRbeta sequences, prepared with unique molecular identifiers, was generated. Each CDR3 protein is one row after TCRdb ran MiXCR on the PCR reads. The data contain some 240,000 distinct CDR3 sequences, approximately 9.8% of them seen just once; the ten biggest clones take up approximately 4.7%. The sample consisted of PBMCs from the stem cell graft donor, taken from the stem cell graft. The receptors stem from a human donor who donated a stem cell graft to a child with SCID.

This clonotype came up many times. The gene calls are TRBV12-3 or TRBV12-4 and TRBJ1-5; D is undetermined. V dropped 4 bases and J dropped 6 bases, with 10 bases sitting between them. CDR3 length equals 13 residues. CDR3 loop: CASSWMVGQPQHF. Written as DNA, the CDR3 is TGTGCCAGCAGTTGGATGGTGGGTCAGCCCCAGCATTTT.

Remarks on this clonotype: Since a much larger clone is just one base distant, this may be a read error. The chain couples TRBV11-2 to TRBJ1-3, with D perhaps matching TRBD1 (6 bases). The CDR3 spans 18 residues. Germline CDR1 and CDR2: SGHAT and FQNNGV. This chain's CDR3 is CASRLSLGQSFSGNTIYF. The DNA for the CDR3 is TGTGCCAGCCGCTTATCTTTAGGACAGTCCTTCTCTGGAAACACCATATATTTT.

The CDR3 nucleotides read TGCGCCAGCAGCCTTATTCGGGACAGGTCCTACGAGCAGTACTTC. Amino acids: CASSLIRDRSYEQYF. The rearrangement joins TRBV23-1 to TRBJ2-7; TRBD1 matches at 8 bases. TRBV23-1 is identified as an open reading frame with a role that is uncertain. CDR3 length: 15 residues. V was clipped by 6 bases and J by 1 base; unmatched bases: 8.

This clonotype was counted between two and nine times. V gene TRBV6-5 combines with J gene TRBJ1-1; D unclear. The CDR3 length is 15 residues. Germline CDR1 reads MNHEY; CDR2 reads SVGAGI. Trimming removed 4 bases from V and 0 bases from J, with 12 bases in between. This CDR3 is CASSSLVALNTEAFF. CDR3 coding DNA: TGTGCCAGCAGTTCCCTGGTGGCGTTGAACACTGAAGCTTTCTTT.

This clonotype occurred many times. The chain carries TRBV7-8 and TRBJ1-1, with unresolved D. The V end was cut by 5 bases, the J end by 1 base, with 11 bases between. Germline V lookup: CDR1 SGHVS, CDR2 FQNEAQ. The length of the CDR3 is 14 residues. CDR3 amino acids: CASSVEHANTEAFF. The DNA of the CDR3 is TGTGCCAGCAGCGTCGAACATGCGAACACTGAAGCTTTCTTT.